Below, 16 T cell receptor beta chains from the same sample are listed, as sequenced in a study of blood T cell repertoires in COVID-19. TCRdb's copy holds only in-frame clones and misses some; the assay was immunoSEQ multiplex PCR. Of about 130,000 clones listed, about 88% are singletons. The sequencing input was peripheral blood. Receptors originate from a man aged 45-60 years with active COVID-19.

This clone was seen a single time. DNA of the CDR3: TGTGCCAGCAGCGCACAGGTTGTCGCAGATACGCAGTATTTT. It codes for CASSAQVVADTQYF. The chain uses TRBV5-4 and TRBJ2-3, with D maybe TRBD1 (5 bases). Looked up from germline, CDR1 is SGHNT and CDR2 is YYREEE (reference sequence). The CDR3 is 14 residues long. The V and J ends lost 4 bases and 4 bases respectively, with 13 bases between them.

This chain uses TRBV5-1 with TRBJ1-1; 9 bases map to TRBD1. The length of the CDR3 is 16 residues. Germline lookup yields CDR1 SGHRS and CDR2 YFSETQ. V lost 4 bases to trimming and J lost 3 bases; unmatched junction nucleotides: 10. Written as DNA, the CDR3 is TGCGCCAGCAGCGCCGGGACAGGGATCGTCTACACTGAAGCTTTCTTT. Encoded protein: CASSAGTGIVYTEAFF.

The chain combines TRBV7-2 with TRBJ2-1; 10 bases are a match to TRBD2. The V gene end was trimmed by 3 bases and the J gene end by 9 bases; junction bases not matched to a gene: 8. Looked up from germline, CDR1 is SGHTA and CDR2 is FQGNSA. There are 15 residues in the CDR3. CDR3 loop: CASSLEAGGRGEQFF. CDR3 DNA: TGTGCCAGCAGCTTGGAAGCGGGAGGGAGAGGTGAGCAGTTCTTC.

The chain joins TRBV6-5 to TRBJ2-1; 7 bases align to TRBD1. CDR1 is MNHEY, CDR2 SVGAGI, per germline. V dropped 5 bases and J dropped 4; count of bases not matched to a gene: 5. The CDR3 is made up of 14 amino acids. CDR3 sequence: CASSRTGRYNEQFF. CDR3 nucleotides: TGTGCCAGCAGTCGGACAGGAAGGTACAATGAGCAGTTCTTC.

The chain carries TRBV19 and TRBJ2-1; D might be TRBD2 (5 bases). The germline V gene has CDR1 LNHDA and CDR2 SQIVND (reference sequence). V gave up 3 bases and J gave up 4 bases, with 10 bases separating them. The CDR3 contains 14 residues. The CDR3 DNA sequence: TGTGCCAGTAGTATCGGACTTGATTACAATGAGCAGTTCTTC. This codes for CASSIGLDYNEQFF.

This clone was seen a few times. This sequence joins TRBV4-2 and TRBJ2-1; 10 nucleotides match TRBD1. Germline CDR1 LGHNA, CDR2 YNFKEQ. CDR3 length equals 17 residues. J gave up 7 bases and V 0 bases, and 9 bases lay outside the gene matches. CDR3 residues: CASSQDRGGTGVNEQFF. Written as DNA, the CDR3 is TGTGCCAGCAGCCAAGATCGGGGGGGGACAGGGGTAAATGAGCAGTTCTTC.

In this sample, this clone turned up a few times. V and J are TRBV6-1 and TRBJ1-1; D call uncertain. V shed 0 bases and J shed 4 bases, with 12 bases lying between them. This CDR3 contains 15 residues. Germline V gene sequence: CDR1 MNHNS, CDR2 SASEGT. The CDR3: CASSEAGGLGTEAFF. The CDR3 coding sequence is TGTGCCAGCAGTGAAGCCGGAGGGTTGGGCACTGAAGCTTTCTTT.

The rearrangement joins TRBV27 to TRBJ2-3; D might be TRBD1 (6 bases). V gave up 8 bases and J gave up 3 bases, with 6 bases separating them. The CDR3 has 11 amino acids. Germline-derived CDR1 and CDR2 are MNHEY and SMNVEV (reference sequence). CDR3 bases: TGTGCCAGCCAGGGGACAGATACGCAGTATTTT. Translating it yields CASQGTDTQYF.

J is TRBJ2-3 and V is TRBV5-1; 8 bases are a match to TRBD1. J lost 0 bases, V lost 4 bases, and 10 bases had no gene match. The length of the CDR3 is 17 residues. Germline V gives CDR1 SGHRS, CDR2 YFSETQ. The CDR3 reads CASSQHINRGSTDTQYF. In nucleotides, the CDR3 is TGCGCCAGCAGCCAACATATTAACAGGGGGAGCACAGATACGCAGTATTTT.

This chain's CDR3 is CATSDPPGSTLHEQFF. The CDR3 DNA follows: TGTGCCACCAGTGATCCCCCGGGAAGCACCCTCCATGAGCAGTTCTTC. V gene TRBV24-1 combines with J gene TRBJ2-1; maybe TRBD2 (5 bases). CDR1 is KGHDR and CDR2 is SFDVKD in the germline V gene. Trimming pared 3 bases from V and 8 bases from J, leaving 19 bases between. CDR3 length: 16 amino acids.

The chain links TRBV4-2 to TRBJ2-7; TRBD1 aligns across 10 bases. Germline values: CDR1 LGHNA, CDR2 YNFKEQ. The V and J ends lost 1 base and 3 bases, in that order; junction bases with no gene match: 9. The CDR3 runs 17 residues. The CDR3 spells CASSQGYRQGARYEQYF. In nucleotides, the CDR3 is TGTGCCAGCAGCCAAGGCTACCGACAGGGGGCGCGCTACGAGCAGTACTTC.

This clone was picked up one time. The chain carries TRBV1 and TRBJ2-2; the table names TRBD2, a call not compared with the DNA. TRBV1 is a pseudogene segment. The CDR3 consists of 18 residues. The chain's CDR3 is CTSSQSGGRAPNTGELFF. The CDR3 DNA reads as TGCACCAGCAGCCAAAGTGGAGGGAGAGCTCCGAACACCGGGGAGCTGTTTTTT.

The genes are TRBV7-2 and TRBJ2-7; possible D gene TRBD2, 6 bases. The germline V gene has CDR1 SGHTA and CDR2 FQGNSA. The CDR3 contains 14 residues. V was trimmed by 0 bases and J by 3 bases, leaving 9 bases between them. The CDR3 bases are TGTGCCAGCAGCTTAGCGGCGGGATACTACGAGCAGTACGTC. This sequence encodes CASSLAAGYYEQYV.

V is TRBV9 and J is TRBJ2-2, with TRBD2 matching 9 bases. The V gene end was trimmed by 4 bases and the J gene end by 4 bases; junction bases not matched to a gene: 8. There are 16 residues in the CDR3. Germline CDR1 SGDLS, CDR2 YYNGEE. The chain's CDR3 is CASSLGAGGLTGELFF. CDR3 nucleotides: TGTGCCAGCAGCCTTGGAGCGGGGGGCCTCACCGGGGAGCTGTTTTTT.

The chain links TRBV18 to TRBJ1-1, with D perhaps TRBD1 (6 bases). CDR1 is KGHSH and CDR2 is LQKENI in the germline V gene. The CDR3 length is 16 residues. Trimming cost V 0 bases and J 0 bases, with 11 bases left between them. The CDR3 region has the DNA TGTGCCAGCTCACCACCGAATGGGGGCCTGAACACTGAAGCTTTCTTT. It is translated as CASSPPNGGLNTEAFF.

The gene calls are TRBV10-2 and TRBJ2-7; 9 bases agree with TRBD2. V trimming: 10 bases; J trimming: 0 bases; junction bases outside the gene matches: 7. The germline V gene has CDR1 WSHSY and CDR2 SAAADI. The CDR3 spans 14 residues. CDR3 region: CATFSGGLSYEQYF. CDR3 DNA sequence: TGCGCCACCTTTAGCGGGGGCCTCTCCTACGAGCAGTACTTC.